These T cell receptor beta chains were read from a single sample in a study of OX40 agonist ivuxolimab in advanced cancers. The data were produced by immunoSEQ multiplex PCR, yet TCRdb's version contains in-frame clones alone and is incomplete. The sample contains 25,000 to 30,000 clones, roughly 79% of which appear only once. The specimen was CD4+ or CD8+ T cells sorted from blood, collected in a trial of the OX40 agonist ivuxolimab. These receptors were obtained from an adult with an advanced solid tumor such as melanoma, head and neck, liver or kidney cancer. Both conserved end residues are part of each CDR3. The D gene is left open where the match is weak. Rows give clone size only sometimes, using once, few, many, or a class for an expanded clone.

d_call | j_call | v_call | clone_size | cdr3_aa | cdr3_nt
TRBD2 | TRBJ2-2 | TRBV6-6 | - | CASSSLAGGPGELFF | TGTGCCAGCAGCTCACTAGCGGGGGGGCCCGGGGAGCTGTTTTTT
TRBD1 | TRBJ2-7 | TRBV30 | - | CAWGIGQGTGQYF | TGTGCCTGGGGGATTGGACAGGGAACAGGGCAGTACTTC
- | TRBJ2-2 | TRBV6-4 | - | CASSESGANTGELFF | TGTGCCAGCAGTGAATCGGGGGCGAACACCGGGGAGCTGTTTTTT
- | TRBJ1-2 | TRBV7-5 | - | CASRGGDYGYTF | TGTGCCAGCAGGGGGGGAGACTATGGCTACACCTTC
TRBD1 | TRBJ2-5 | TRBV2 | - | CASRTGGKETQYF | TGTGCCAGCAGGACAGGGGGCAAGGAGACCCAGTACTTC
TRBD2 | TRBJ2-7 | TRBV9 | - | CASSAEPSGGFSEQYF | TGTGCCAGCAGCGCCGAGCCTAGCGGGGGGTTCTCCGAGCAGTACTTC
- | TRBJ1-3 | TRBV6-5 | - | CASTFSSGNTIYF | TGTGCCAGCACGTTCAGCTCTGGAAACACCATATATTTT
TRBD2 | TRBJ2-5 | TRBV7-7 | - | CASSSNPGLAGRETQYF | TGTGCTAGCAGCTCGAACCCGGGACTAGCGGGGCGGGAGACCCAGTACTTC
- | TRBJ2-7 | TRBV7-6 | - | CASSFKQGAEQYF | TGTGCCAGCAGCTTCAAACAGGGAGCCGAGCAGTACTTC
- | TRBJ2-5 | TRBV15 | - | CATQNSQETQYF | TGTGCCACCCAAAACAGCCAAGAGACCCAGTACTTC
TRBD1 | TRBJ1-3 | TRBV4-3 | - | CASSPPGADRGGHTIYF | TGCGCCAGCAGCCCCCCTGGCGCGGACAGGGGTGGGCACACCATATATTTT
- | TRBJ2-6 | TRBV19 | - | CASSARIVGANVLTF | TGTGCCAGTAGTGCACGTATCGTCGGGGCCAACGTCCTGACTTTC
- | TRBJ1-5 | TRBV7-2 | - | CASSLGGRPSNQPQHF | TGTGCCAGCAGCTTAGGGGGCAGGCCGAGCAATCAGCCCCAGCATTTT
- | TRBJ1-2 | TRBV2 | - | CASSDFSDSYGYTF | TGTGCCAGCAGTGACTTCAGCGACTCCTATGGCTACACCTTC
- | TRBJ2-7 | TRBV13 | - | CASSLGGAFYEQYF | TGTGCCAGCAGCTTAGGGGGGGCATTTTACGAGCAGTACTTC
- | TRBJ2-7 | TRBV5-1 | - | CASSFYPGSTYEQYF | TGCGCCAGCAGCTTTTATCCGGGTTCCACCTACGAGCAGTACTTC
- | TRBJ2-5 | TRBV14 | few | CASSQVYDIQETQYF | TGTGCCAGCAGCCAAGTGTACGACATCCAAGAGACCCAGTACTTC
- | TRBJ2-7 | TRBV6-1 | - | CASSAPMSSYEQYF | TGTGCCAGCAGTGCCCCGATGAGCTCCTACGAGCAGTACTTC
TRBD2 | TRBJ2-7 | TRBV10-1 | once | CASFYRGGYYEQYF | TGCGCCAGCTTCTATCGGGGGGGCTACTACGAGCAGTACTTC
- | TRBJ1-1 | TRBV11-2 | - | CASSETQLTNTEAFF | TGTGCCAGCAGCGAAACCCAGCTAACGAACACTGAAGCTTTCTTT
TRBD2 | TRBJ2-3 | TRBV4-3 | - | CASSQAERGAGDTQYF | TGCGCCAGCAGCCAAGCGGAGCGGGGGGCGGGAGATACGCAGTATTTT
- | TRBJ1-1 | TRBV20-1 | - | CSARDAGEAFF | TGCAGTGCTAGAGATGCCGGGGAGGCTTTCTTT
TRBD1 | TRBJ2-1 | TRBV19 | once | CATALTGSSYNEQFF | TGTGCCACGGCCTTGACAGGGAGCTCCTACAATGAGCAGTTCTTC
TRBD1 | TRBJ2-7 | TRBV6-5 | - | CASSLTGATEQYF | TGTGCCAGCAGCTTAACAGGGGCCACCGAGCAGTACTTC
- | TRBJ1-6 | TRBV6-5 | - | CASMTGLWYSPLHF | TGTGCCAGCATGACGGGGCTGTGGTATTCACCCCTCCACTTT
TRBD1 | TRBJ2-7 | TRBV29-1 | - | CSAVEGTAYEQYF | TGCAGCGCTGTAGAGGGGACAGCCTACGAGCAGTACTTC
TRBD1 | TRBJ1-2 | TRBV13 | - | CASSLMMTRDREEGYTF | TGTGCCAGCAGCTTGATGATGACCCGGGACAGGGAGGAGGGCTACACCTTC
TRBD2 | TRBJ2-1 | TRBV19 | - | CASSTRLAGGQNNEQFF | TGTGCCAGTAGTACCCGACTAGCGGGGGGACAGAACAATGAGCAGTTCTTC
TRBD1 | TRBJ2-5 | TRBV2 | few | CASSNDGTGIQETQYF | TGTGCCAGCAGTAATGATGGGACAGGGATTCAAGAGACCCAGTACTTC
- | TRBJ2-7 | TRBV4-1 | - | CASSQDQGLSYEQYF | TGCGCCAGCAGCCAAGATCAGGGGCTATCCTACGAGCAGTACTTC
- | TRBJ1-1 | TRBV15 | - | CATSRDTGTNTEAFF | TGTGCCACCAGCAGAGATACAGGGACGAACACTGAAGCTTTCTTT
TRBD1 | TRBJ2-7 | TRBV2 | - | CASSATGVEQYF | TGTGCCAGCAGTGCCACAGGGGTCGAGCAGTACTTC
TRBD1 | TRBJ1-2 | TRBV18 | - | CASSPRDRANYGYTF | TGTGCCAGCTCACCGAGGGACAGGGCTAACTATGGCTACACCTTC
TRBD2 | TRBJ2-7 | TRBV7-9 | - | CASSPAAWLAGGNYEQYF | TGTGCCAGCAGCCCCGCCGCATGGCTAGCGGGGGGCAACTACGAGCAGTACTTC
TRBD2 | TRBJ2-7 | TRBV6-5 | - | CASSSGRGGRYEQYF | TGTGCCAGCAGCTCGGGGAGGGGAGGACGCTACGAGCAGTACTTC
TRBD1 | TRBJ2-6 | TRBV4-3 | few | CASSQVPGTGLFSGANVLTF | TGCGCCAGCAGCCAAGTTCCCGGGACAGGGCTATTCTCTGGGGCCAACGTCCTGACTTTC
- | TRBJ2-3 | TRBV6-5 | once | CASSYSSGTDTQYF | TGTGCCAGCAGTTACTCGAGCGGGACAGATACGCAGTATTTT
- | TRBJ1-6 | TRBV28 | few | CASSLTVGGSPLHF | TGTGCCAGCAGTTTGACGGTGGGAGGCTCACCCCTCCACTTT
- | TRBJ2-1 | TRBV9 | - | CASSVTGSKVGYNDEQFF | TGTGCCAGCAGCGTAACAGGATCTAAGGTGGGGTACAACGATGAGCAGTTCTTC
- | TRBJ2-7 | TRBV6-5 | - | CASSTSGILYEQYF | TGTGCCAGCAGTACATCCGGGATTCTTTACGAGCAGTACTTC
- | TRBJ2-1 | TRBV27 | - | CASSQRLYNEQFF | TGTGCCAGCAGTCAGCGGCTGTACAATGAGCAGTTCTTC
- | TRBJ2-7 | TRBV2 | - | CASSEHRPYEQYF | TGTGCCAGCAGTGAACACAGGCCCTACGAGCAGTACTTC
TRBD1 | TRBJ1-5 | TRBV15 | - | CATSGRGQGDYSNQPQHF | TGTGCCACCAGCGGAAGGGGACAGGGTGACTATAGCAATCAGCCCCAGCATTTT
- | TRBJ1-1 | TRBV30 | - | CAWSFGMNTEAFF | TGTGCCTGGAGTTTTGGAATGAACACTGAAGCTTTCTTT
- | TRBJ1-1 | TRBV30 | - | CAWEVGNTEAFF | TGTGCCTGGGAAGTGGGGAACACTGAAGCTTTCTTT
- | TRBJ1-4 | TRBV7-9 | few | CASSLVGDAEKLFF | TGTGCCAGCAGCTTAGTCGGCGACGCTGAAAAACTGTTTTTT
- | TRBJ1-3 | TRBV6-6 | - | CASSQFIGGNTIYF | TGTGCCAGCAGTCAATTTATAGGGGGAAACACCATATATTTT
- | TRBJ2-7 | TRBV4-2 | - | CASSQELASSYEQYF | TGTGCCAGCAGCCAAGAGCTAGCCAGCTCCTACGAGCAGTACTTC
TRBD2 | TRBJ2-3 | TRBV13 | - | CASSLGLAGVTDTQYF | TGTGCCAGCAGCTTGGGGCTAGCGGGGGTCACAGATACGCAGTATTTT
- | TRBJ2-2 | TRBV7-9 | - | CASSSTAANTGELFF | TGTGCCAGCAGCTCGACCGCGGCGAACACCGGGGAGCTGTTTTTT
- | TRBJ1-2 | TRBV30 | - | CAWSVARFNYGYTF | TGTGCCTGGAGTGTGGCCAGATTTAACTATGGCTACACCTTC
- | TRBJ1-3 | TRBV7-9 | - | CASSWPGPGNTIYF | TGTGCCAGCAGCTGGCCGGGACCTGGAAACACCATATATTTT
- | TRBJ2-5 | TRBV5-1 | - | CASSFSLQGKEETQYF | TGCGCCAGCAGCTTTTCACTACAGGGAAAGGAGGAGACCCAGTACTTC
TRBD2 | TRBJ2-1 | TRBV7-3 | - | CASSLIGGGINEQFF | TGTGCCAGCAGCTTAATCGGCGGGGGGATAAATGAGCAGTTCTTC
- | TRBJ2-7 | TRBV29-1 | few | CSVEENVYEQYF | TGCAGCGTTGAAGAAAACGTCTACGAGCAGTACTTC
- | TRBJ2-1 | TRBV7-9 | - | CASGENEQFF | TGTGCCAGCGGTGAAAATGAGCAGTTCTTC
- | TRBJ2-7 | TRBV7-9 | - | CASSERQAVLNEQYF | TGTGCCAGCAGCGAGCGACAGGCCGTGCTTAACGAGCAGTACTTC